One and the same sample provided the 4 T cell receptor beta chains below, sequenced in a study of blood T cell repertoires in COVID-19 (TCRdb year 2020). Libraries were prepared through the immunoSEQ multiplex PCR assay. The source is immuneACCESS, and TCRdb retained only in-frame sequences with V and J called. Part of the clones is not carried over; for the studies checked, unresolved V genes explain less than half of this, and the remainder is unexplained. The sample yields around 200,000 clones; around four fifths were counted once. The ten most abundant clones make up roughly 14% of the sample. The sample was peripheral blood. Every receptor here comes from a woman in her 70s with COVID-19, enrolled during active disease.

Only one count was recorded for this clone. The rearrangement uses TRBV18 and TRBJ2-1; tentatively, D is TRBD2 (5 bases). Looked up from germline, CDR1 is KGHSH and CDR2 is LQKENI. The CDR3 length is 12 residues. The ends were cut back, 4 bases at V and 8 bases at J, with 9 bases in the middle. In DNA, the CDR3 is TGTGCCAGCTCACTAATGAGGGATGAGCAGTTCTTC. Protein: CASSLMRDEQFF.

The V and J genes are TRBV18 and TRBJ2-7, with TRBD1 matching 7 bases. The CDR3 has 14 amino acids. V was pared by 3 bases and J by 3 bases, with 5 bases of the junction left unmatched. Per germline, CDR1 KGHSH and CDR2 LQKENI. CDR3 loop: CASSPTDRYYEQYF. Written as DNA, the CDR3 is TGTGCCAGCTCACCTACGGACAGGTACTACGAGCAGTACTTC.

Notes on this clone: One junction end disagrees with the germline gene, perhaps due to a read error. CDR3 amino acids: CASSYSTQGTDGYTF. The CDR3 coding sequence is TGTGCCAGCAGCTACTCGACACAGGGTACGGATGGCTACACCTTC. The rearrangement joins TRBV6-5 to TRBJ1-2; tentative D call: TRBD1 (6 bases). Germline values: CDR1 MNHEY, CDR2 SVGAGI. This CDR3 contains 15 residues.

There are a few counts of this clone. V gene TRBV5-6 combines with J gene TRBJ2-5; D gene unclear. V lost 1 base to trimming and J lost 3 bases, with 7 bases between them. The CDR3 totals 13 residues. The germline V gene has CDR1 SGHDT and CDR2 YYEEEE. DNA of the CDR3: TGTGCCAGCAGCTTGACCGACAAAGAGACCCAGTACTTC. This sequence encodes CASSLTDKETQYF.